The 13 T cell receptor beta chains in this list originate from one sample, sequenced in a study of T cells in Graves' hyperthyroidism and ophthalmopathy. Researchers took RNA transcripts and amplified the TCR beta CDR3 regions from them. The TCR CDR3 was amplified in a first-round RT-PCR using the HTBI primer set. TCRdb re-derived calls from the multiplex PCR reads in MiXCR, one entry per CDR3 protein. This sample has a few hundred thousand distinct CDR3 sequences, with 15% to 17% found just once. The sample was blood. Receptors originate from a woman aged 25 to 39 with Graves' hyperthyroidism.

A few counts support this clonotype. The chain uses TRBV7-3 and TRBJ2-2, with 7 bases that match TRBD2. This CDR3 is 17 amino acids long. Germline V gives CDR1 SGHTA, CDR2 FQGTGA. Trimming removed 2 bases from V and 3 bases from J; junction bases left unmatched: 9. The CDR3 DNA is TGTGCCAGCAGCTTAGGGACCGGGGGGTCTTACACCGGGGAGCTGTTTTTT. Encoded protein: CASSLGTGGSYTGELFF.

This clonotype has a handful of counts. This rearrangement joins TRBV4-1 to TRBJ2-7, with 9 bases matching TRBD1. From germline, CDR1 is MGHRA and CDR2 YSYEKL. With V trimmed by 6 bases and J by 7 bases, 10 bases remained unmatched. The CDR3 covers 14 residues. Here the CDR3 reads CASSPGQGSGEQYF. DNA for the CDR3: TGCGCCAGCAGTCCGGGACAGGGATCGGGAGAGCAGTACTTC.

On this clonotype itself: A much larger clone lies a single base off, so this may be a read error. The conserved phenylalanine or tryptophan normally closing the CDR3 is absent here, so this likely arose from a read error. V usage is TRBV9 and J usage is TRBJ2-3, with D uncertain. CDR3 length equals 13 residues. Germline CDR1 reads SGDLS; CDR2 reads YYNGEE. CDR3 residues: CASSSPDTDTQYS. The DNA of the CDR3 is TGCGCCAGCAGCTCTCCAGACACAGATACGCAGTATTCT.

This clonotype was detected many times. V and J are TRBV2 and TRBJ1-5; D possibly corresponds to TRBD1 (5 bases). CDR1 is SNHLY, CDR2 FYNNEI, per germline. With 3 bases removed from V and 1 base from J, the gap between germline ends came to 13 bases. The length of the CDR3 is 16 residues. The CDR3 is CASSDRPGFSNQPQHF. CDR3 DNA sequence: TGTGCCAGCAGTGATAGACCAGGGTTCAGCAATCAGCCCCAGCATTTT.

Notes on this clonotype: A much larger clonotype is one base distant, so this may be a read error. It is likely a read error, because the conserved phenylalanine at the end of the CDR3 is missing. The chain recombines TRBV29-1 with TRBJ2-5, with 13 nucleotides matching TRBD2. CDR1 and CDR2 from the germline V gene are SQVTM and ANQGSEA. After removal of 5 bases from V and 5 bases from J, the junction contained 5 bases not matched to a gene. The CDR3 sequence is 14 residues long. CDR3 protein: CSVRLAGGMETQYL. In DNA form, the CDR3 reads TGCAGCGTTAGACTAGCGGGAGGCATGGAGACCCAGTACCTC.

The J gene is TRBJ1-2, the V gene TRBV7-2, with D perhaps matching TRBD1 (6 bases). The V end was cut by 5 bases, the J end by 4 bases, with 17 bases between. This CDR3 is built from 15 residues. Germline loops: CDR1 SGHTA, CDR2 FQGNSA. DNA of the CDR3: TGTGCCAGCAGCGCAAGGACAGTGAATGTCTATGGCTACACCTTC. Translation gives CASSARTVNVYGYTF.

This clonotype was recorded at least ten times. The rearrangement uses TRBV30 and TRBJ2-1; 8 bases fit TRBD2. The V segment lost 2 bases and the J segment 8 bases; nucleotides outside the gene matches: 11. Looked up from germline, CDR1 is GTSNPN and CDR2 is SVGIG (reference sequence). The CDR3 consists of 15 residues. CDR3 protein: CAWSLKASGYDEQFF. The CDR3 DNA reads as TGTGCCTGGAGTCTAAAGGCTAGCGGGTATGATGAGCAGTTCTTC.

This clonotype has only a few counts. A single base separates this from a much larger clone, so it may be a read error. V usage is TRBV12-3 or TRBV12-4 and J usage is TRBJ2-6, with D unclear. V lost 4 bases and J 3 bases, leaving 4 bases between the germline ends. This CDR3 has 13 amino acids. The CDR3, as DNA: TGTGCCAGCAGTTCCTATGGGGCCAACGTCCTGACTTTC. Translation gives CASSSYGANVLTF.

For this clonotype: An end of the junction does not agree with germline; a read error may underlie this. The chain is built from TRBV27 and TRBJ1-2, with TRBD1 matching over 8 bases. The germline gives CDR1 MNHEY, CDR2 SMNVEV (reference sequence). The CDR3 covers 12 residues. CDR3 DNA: TGTGCCAGCAGTTCGGACAGGGATGGCTACGCCTTC. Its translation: CASSSDRDGYAF.

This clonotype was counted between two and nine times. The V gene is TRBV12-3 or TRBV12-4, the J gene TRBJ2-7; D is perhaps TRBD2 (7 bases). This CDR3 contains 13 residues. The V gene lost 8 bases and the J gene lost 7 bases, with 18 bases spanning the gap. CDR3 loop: CASGGGLVAEQYF. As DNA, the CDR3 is TGTGCCAGCGGGGGCGGACTAGTGGCGGAGCAGTACTTC.

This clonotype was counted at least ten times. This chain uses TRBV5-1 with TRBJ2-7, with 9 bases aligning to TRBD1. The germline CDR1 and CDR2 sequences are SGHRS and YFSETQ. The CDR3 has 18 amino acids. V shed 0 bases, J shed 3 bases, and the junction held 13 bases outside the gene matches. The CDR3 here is CASSLAVQGAVTNYEQYF. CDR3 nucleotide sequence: TGCGCCAGCAGCTTGGCCGTACAGGGGGCAGTAACTAACTACGAGCAGTACTTC.

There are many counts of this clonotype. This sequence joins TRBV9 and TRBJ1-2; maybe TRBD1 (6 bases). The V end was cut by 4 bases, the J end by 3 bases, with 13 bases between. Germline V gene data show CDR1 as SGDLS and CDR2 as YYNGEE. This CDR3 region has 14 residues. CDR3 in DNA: TGTGCCAGCAGCTTACAGGGACCCGACTATGGCTACACCTTC. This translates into CASSLQGPDYGYTF.

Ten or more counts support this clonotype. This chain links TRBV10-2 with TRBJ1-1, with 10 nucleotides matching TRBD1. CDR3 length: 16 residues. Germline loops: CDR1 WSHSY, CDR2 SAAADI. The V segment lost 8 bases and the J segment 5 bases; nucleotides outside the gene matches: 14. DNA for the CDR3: TGCGCCAGCCGAGACAGGGGGCGGGCTGGGGGTACTGAAGCTTTCTTT. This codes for CASRDRGRAGGTEAFF.